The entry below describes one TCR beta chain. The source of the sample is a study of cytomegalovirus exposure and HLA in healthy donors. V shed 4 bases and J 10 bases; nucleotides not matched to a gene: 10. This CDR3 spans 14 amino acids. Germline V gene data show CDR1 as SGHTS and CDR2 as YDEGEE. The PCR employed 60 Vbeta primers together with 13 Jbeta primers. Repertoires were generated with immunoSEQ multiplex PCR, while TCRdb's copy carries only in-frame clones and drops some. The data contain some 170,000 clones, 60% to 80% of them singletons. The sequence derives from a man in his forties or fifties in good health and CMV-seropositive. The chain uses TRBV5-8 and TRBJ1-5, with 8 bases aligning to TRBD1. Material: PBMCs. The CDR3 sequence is CASSPGQGVEPQHF. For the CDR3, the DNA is TGTGCCAGCAGCCCAGGACAGGGAGTGGAACCCCAGCATTTT.